Listed below are T cell receptor beta chains from one sample, sequenced in a study of cytomegalovirus exposure and HLA in healthy donors. Sequencing used immunoSEQ multiplex PCR; TCRdb keeps in-frame clones, though not all of them. Of 150,000 to 200,000 clones in the sample, 81% were seen once. The source material was PBMCs. These receptors originate from a man aged 18-30 years in good health and CMV-seronegative. The CDR3 runs from the conserved cysteine through the conserved F or W. A D gene is named only where the DNA matches it firmly. Some rows mark clone size as missing; the rest say once, few, many or name a class of expanded clone.

v_call: TRBV27; d_call: NA; j_call: TRBJ2-5; clone_size: NA; cdr3_nt: TGTGCCAGCAGTTTCTCTGCGGGTAGCCACCAAGAGACCCAGTACTTC; cdr3_aa: CASSFSAGSHQETQYF
v_call: TRBV7-2; d_call: TRBD1; j_call: TRBJ2-7; clone_size: NA; cdr3_nt: TGTGCCAGCGGACAACAGGGGCTCCGCCACGAGCAGTACTTC; cdr3_aa: CASGQQGLRHEQYF
v_call: TRBV6-5; d_call: TRBD1; j_call: TRBJ2-2; clone_size: once; cdr3_nt: TGTGCCAGCAGACAGGGGGCGCTGGGCACCGGGGAGCTGTTTTTT; cdr3_aa: CASRQGALGTGELFF
v_call: TRBV14; d_call: TRBD2; j_call: TRBJ2-3; clone_size: NA; cdr3_nt: TGTGCCAGCAGCCAACGTGGGACTAGCGGGAACGTAGATACGCAGTATTTT; cdr3_aa: CASSQRGTSGNVDTQYF
v_call: TRBV7-2; d_call: NA; j_call: TRBJ2-6; clone_size: NA; cdr3_nt: TGTGCCAGCAGCTTAGGGATACATTCTGGGGCCAACGTCCTGATTTTC; cdr3_aa: CASSLGIHSGANVLIF
v_call: TRBV19; d_call: NA; j_call: TRBJ2-1; clone_size: NA; cdr3_nt: TGTGCCAGTAGTATCAATGGCAGGGTCAATGAGCAGTTCTTC; cdr3_aa: CASSINGRVNEQFF
v_call: TRBV27; d_call: TRBD2; j_call: TRBJ2-3; clone_size: NA; cdr3_nt: TGTGCCAGCCGGACTAGCGGGAGGGGGGATACGCAGTATTTT; cdr3_aa: CASRTSGRGDTQYF
v_call: TRBV4-1; d_call: TRBD2; j_call: TRBJ2-5; clone_size: NA; cdr3_nt: TGCGCCAGCAGCCCCAGCGGGGGGAATCAAGAGACCCAGTACTTC; cdr3_aa: CASSPSGGNQETQYF
v_call: TRBV7-9; d_call: NA; j_call: TRBJ1-4; clone_size: NA; cdr3_nt: TGTGCCAGCCAATGGACAGCAACTAATGAAAAACTGTTTTTT; cdr3_aa: CASQWTATNEKLFF
v_call: TRBV2; d_call: NA; j_call: TRBJ2-3; clone_size: NA; cdr3_nt: TGTGCCAGCAGCCGATTCAGCACAGACACGCAGTATTTT; cdr3_aa: CASSRFSTDTQYF
v_call: TRBV5-1; d_call: TRBD2; j_call: TRBJ2-1; clone_size: NA; cdr3_nt: TGCGCCAGCAGCTTGGGATTGGGAATAACTAGCGGGAGGGCCGATGAGCAGTTCTTC; cdr3_aa: CASSLGLGITSGRADEQFF
v_call: TRBV6-5; d_call: TRBD2; j_call: TRBJ2-3; clone_size: NA; cdr3_nt: TGTGCCAGTAATAGCGGGGGGAACACAGATACGCAGTATTTT; cdr3_aa: CASNSGGNTDTQYF
v_call: TRBV5-1; d_call: TRBD2; j_call: TRBJ2-7; clone_size: NA; cdr3_nt: TGCGCCAGCAGCTTTGGTAGCGGGAGTACCTACGAGCAGTACTTC; cdr3_aa: CASSFGSGSTYEQYF
v_call: TRBV7-8; d_call: NA; j_call: TRBJ1-1; clone_size: NA; cdr3_nt: TGTGCCAGCAGCTCCCACCCCGGGGGGGGGACTGAAGCTTTCTTT; cdr3_aa: CASSSHPGGGTEAFF
v_call: TRBV19; d_call: NA; j_call: TRBJ1-3; clone_size: NA; cdr3_nt: TGTGCCAGTACACCGACCGGGGTAGGTGGAAACACCATATATTTT; cdr3_aa: CASTPTGVGGNTIYF
v_call: TRBV2; d_call: NA; j_call: TRBJ1-5; clone_size: few; cdr3_nt: TGTGCCAGCTCGGTAGCCCGGAATCAGCCCCAGCATTTT; cdr3_aa: CASSVARNQPQHF
v_call: TRBV19; d_call: NA; j_call: TRBJ2-7; clone_size: NA; cdr3_nt: TGTGCCAGTAGCCGATCCCGGGACTTCTCCTACGAGCAGTACTTC; cdr3_aa: CASSRSRDFSYEQYF
v_call: TRBV6-6; d_call: TRBD2; j_call: TRBJ2-1; clone_size: NA; cdr3_nt: TGTGCCAGCAGCCCTCCGAGGGTAGCGGGCTACAATGAGCAGTTCTTC; cdr3_aa: CASSPPRVAGYNEQFF
v_call: TRBV7-8; d_call: NA; j_call: TRBJ2-7; clone_size: NA; cdr3_nt: TGTGCCAGCAGCTTAGAAAACAGTCCCTACGAGCAGTACTTC; cdr3_aa: CASSLENSPYEQYF
v_call: TRBV23-1; d_call: TRBD1; j_call: TRBJ1-4; clone_size: NA; cdr3_nt: TGCGCCAGCAGTCAATCGGACAGGGGGCTCACTAATGAAAAACTGTTTTTT; cdr3_aa: CASSQSDRGLTNEKLFF
v_call: TRBV5-8; d_call: NA; j_call: TRBJ1-1; clone_size: NA; cdr3_nt: TGTGCCAGCAGCTTGGCCGGGGGGTGGGCGAACACTGAAGCTTTCTTT; cdr3_aa: CASSLAGGWANTEAFF
v_call: TRBV7-2; d_call: NA; j_call: TRBJ1-5; clone_size: NA; cdr3_nt: TGTGCCAGCAGCCCGGACTATAGCAATCAGCCCCAGCATTTT; cdr3_aa: CASSPDYSNQPQHF
v_call: TRBV10-2; d_call: NA; j_call: TRBJ1-4; clone_size: NA; cdr3_nt: TGCGCCACGCGGGGAGGGACTTCTAATGAAAAACTGTTTTTT; cdr3_aa: CATRGGTSNEKLFF
v_call: TRBV5-6; d_call: TRBD2; j_call: TRBJ2-1; clone_size: NA; cdr3_nt: TGTGCCAGCAGCTTTTACCTAGCGGGCCCTTTCAATGAGCAGTTCTTC; cdr3_aa: CASSFYLAGPFNEQFF
v_call: TRBV16; d_call: NA; j_call: TRBJ1-5; clone_size: NA; cdr3_nt: TGTGCCAGCAGCCATCCCGTGGGGCCATTTCTTCAGCCCCAGCATTTT; cdr3_aa: CASSHPVGPFLQPQHF
v_call: TRBV5-1; d_call: NA; j_call: TRBJ2-3; clone_size: NA; cdr3_nt: TGCGCCAGCAGCTTGAGCAGGGCCAACACAGATACGCAGTATTTT; cdr3_aa: CASSLSRANTDTQYF
v_call: TRBV13; d_call: TRBD1; j_call: TRBJ1-1; clone_size: NA; cdr3_nt: TGTGCCAGCAGCTTAGGCCTAATAGGGACAGGGTCTTTCACTGAAGCTTTCTTT; cdr3_aa: CASSLGLIGTGSFTEAFF
v_call: TRBV29-1; d_call: TRBD1; j_call: TRBJ2-2; clone_size: NA; cdr3_nt: TGCAGCGTTGAAGGGACAGGGTTGGCCGGGGAGCTGTCTTTT; cdr3_aa: CSVEGTGLAGELSF
v_call: TRBV6-1; d_call: NA; j_call: TRBJ2-7; clone_size: NA; cdr3_nt: TGTGCCAGCAGTGTAATGGGACAGCGGGTCGAGCAGTACTTC; cdr3_aa: CASSVMGQRVEQYF
v_call: TRBV4-3; d_call: TRBD2; j_call: TRBJ2-2; clone_size: once; cdr3_nt: TGCGCCAGCAGCCAAGAACTAGCGGGGGCCAACACCGGGGAGCTGTTTTTT; cdr3_aa: CASSQELAGANTGELFF
v_call: TRBV15; d_call: TRBD2; j_call: TRBJ2-5; clone_size: NA; cdr3_nt: TGTGCCACCAGCAGAGCTCGGGGGGAAGAGACCCAGTACTTC; cdr3_aa: CATSRARGEETQYF
v_call: TRBV9; d_call: TRBD2; j_call: TRBJ2-3; clone_size: NA; cdr3_nt: TGTGCCAGCAGCGCTCTAGCGGGGGGGTACACAGATACGCAGTATTTT; cdr3_aa: CASSALAGGYTDTQYF
v_call: TRBV7-2; d_call: TRBD1; j_call: TRBJ1-2; clone_size: NA; cdr3_nt: TGTGCCAGCAGCTCAGGACAGGGGGACCGCTACACCTTC; cdr3_aa: CASSSGQGDRYTF
v_call: TRBV9; d_call: TRBD2; j_call: TRBJ2-3; clone_size: NA; cdr3_nt: TGTGCCAGCAGCACCAAACTAGCGGCTAGCACAGATACGCAGTATTTT; cdr3_aa: CASSTKLAASTDTQYF
v_call: TRBV28; d_call: TRBD1; j_call: TRBJ2-4; clone_size: NA; cdr3_nt: TGTGCCAGCAGTTTAATCCCAGGGGGCAAAAACATTCAGTACTTC; cdr3_aa: CASSLIPGGKNIQYF
v_call: TRBV29-1; d_call: TRBD2; j_call: TRBJ2-1; clone_size: few; cdr3_nt: TGCAGCGTTTCCGGACTAGCTGGATCCTACAATGAGCAGTTCTTC; cdr3_aa: CSVSGLAGSYNEQFF
v_call: TRBV7-2; d_call: NA; j_call: TRBJ2-5; clone_size: few; cdr3_nt: TGTGCCAGCAGACCACCAGGAGAGACCCAGTACTTC; cdr3_aa: CASRPPGETQYF
v_call: TRBV5-1; d_call: NA; j_call: TRBJ1-1; clone_size: NA; cdr3_nt: TGCGCCAGCAGCTTGGGTGGAGGGGCTGAAGCTTTCTTT; cdr3_aa: CASSLGGGAEAFF
v_call: TRBV19; d_call: TRBD1; j_call: TRBJ2-7; clone_size: NA; cdr3_nt: TGTGCCAGTAAATCCCCCGGGACAGGGGTAGGCGAGCAGTACTTC; cdr3_aa: CASKSPGTGVGEQYF
v_call: TRBV4-1; d_call: TRBD1; j_call: TRBJ2-5; clone_size: NA; cdr3_nt: TGCGCCAGCAGCCAACCCTGGGACAGGGAGGGGGAGACCCAGTACTTC; cdr3_aa: CASSQPWDREGETQYF
v_call: TRBV6-1; d_call: TRBD1; j_call: TRBJ1-5; clone_size: NA; cdr3_nt: TGTGCCAGCAGTGAAAGGACAGGGGGCCAAATCAATCAGCCCCAGCATTTT; cdr3_aa: CASSERTGGQINQPQHF
v_call: TRBV4-1; d_call: TRBD1; j_call: TRBJ1-1; clone_size: NA; cdr3_nt: TGCGCCAGCAGCCCCATACCCTTAACTACAGGGGGAAGGACTGAAGCTTTCTTT; cdr3_aa: CASSPIPLTTGGRTEAFF
v_call: TRBV15; d_call: TRBD2; j_call: TRBJ2-7; clone_size: NA; cdr3_nt: TGTGCCACCAGCAGGGGTAGCGGGAGCTCCTACGAGCAGTACTTC; cdr3_aa: CATSRGSGSSYEQYF
v_call: TRBV29-1; d_call: TRBD2; j_call: TRBJ2-5; clone_size: NA; cdr3_nt: TGCAGCGTTGAAGATCAGCGGGAGCTCCCAGAGACCCAGTACTTC; cdr3_aa: CSVEDQRELPETQYF
v_call: TRBV6-5; d_call: NA; j_call: TRBJ2-7; clone_size: NA; cdr3_nt: TGTGCCAGCAGGGGCGACAACTCCTACGAGCAGTACTTC; cdr3_aa: CASRGDNSYEQYF
v_call: TRBV9; d_call: NA; j_call: TRBJ2-1; clone_size: NA; cdr3_nt: TGTGCCAGCAGCGGGATTGGGGGCATATACAATGAGCAGTTCTTC; cdr3_aa: CASSGIGGIYNEQFF
v_call: TRBV27; d_call: TRBD1; j_call: TRBJ2-5; clone_size: NA; cdr3_nt: TGTGCCAGCAGTCCTCCGCACAGGGGGCGGTCAGAGACCCAGTACTTC; cdr3_aa: CASSPPHRGRSETQYF
v_call: TRBV6-5; d_call: NA; j_call: TRBJ2-1; clone_size: NA; cdr3_nt: TGTGCCAGCAGCAGATCCCATGAGCAGTTCTTC; cdr3_aa: CASSRSHEQFF
v_call: TRBV30; d_call: TRBD1; j_call: TRBJ2-1; clone_size: NA; cdr3_nt: TGTGCCTGGAACCGGGGACAGGGCATCGGGAATGAGCAGTTCTTC; cdr3_aa: CAWNRGQGIGNEQFF
v_call: TRBV27; d_call: TRBD2; j_call: TRBJ2-1; clone_size: NA; cdr3_nt: TGTGCCAGCAGTCCCAGCGGGACCTCCTACAATGAGCAGTTCTTC; cdr3_aa: CASSPSGTSYNEQFF
v_call: TRBV18; d_call: TRBD2; j_call: TRBJ2-7; clone_size: NA; cdr3_nt: TGTGCCAGCTCACCACGGTTAGCGGGAGGGGCTTATAGGTCCTACGAGCAGTACTTC; cdr3_aa: CASSPRLAGGAYRSYEQYF
v_call: TRBV25-1; d_call: NA; j_call: TRBJ2-5; clone_size: NA; cdr3_nt: TGTGCCAGCAGTGAAGTGGAGGCGGGGCGGGAGACCCAGTACTTC; cdr3_aa: CASSEVEAGRETQYF